These 25 T cell receptor beta chains were sequenced from one sample in a study of PD-1 blockade in classical Hodgkin lymphoma. Using immunoSEQ multiplex PCR, the repertoire was profiled, and TCRdb retains in-frame clones only, with some absent. The data contain approximately 41,000 clones, 78% of them seen just once; the ten biggest clones take up roughly 13%. All trial patients relapsed after autologous stem cell transplantation. The input for sequencing was peripheral blood mononuclear cells (PBMCs), taken at baseline. The receptors stem from a human donor with classical Hodgkin lymphoma.

This rearrangement joins TRBV7-3 to TRBJ1-2; D is undetermined. V was pared by 5 bases and J by 2 bases, with 12 bases between. The CDR3 runs to 14 residues. In germline, CDR1 is SGHTA, CDR2 FQGTGA. The CDR3 sequence is CASSPSGVNYGYTF. The CDR3 bases are TGTGCCAGCAGCCCCTCCGGGGTAAACTATGGCTACACCTTC.

Sample share makes this clone medium-sized. CDR3 protein: CASSQEWGTKNIQYF. Here the CDR3 DNA reads TGCGCCAGCAGCCAAGAGTGGGGAACCAAAAACATTCAGTACTTC. The rearrangement uses TRBV4-1 and TRBJ2-4, with no clear D. V shed 0 bases and J shed 2 bases, with 8 bases lying between them. This CDR3 is 15 amino acids long. The germline V gene encodes CDR1 MGHRA and CDR2 YSYEKL.

This clone was seen a handful of times. This chain connects TRBV7-9 to TRBJ1-1; D remains ambiguous. CDR3 length: 11 amino acids. Germline V gene sequence: CDR1 SEHNR, CDR2 FQNEAQ (reference sequence). Trimming stripped 5 bases from V and 11 bases from J, with 12 bases between. The CDR3 coding sequence is TGTGCCAGCAGCGAAGGACCTCGGGCTTTCTTT. As protein: CASSEGPRAFF.

The chain uses TRBV7-2 and TRBJ1-4, with D perhaps matching TRBD1 (5 bases). The CDR3 totals 15 residues. The V end lost 5 bases, the J end lost 4 bases, and 14 bases lay between the germline ends. The germline V gene has CDR1 SGHTA and CDR2 FQGNSA. CDR3 residues: CASSPNGANNEKLFF. The DNA of the CDR3 is TGTGCCAGCAGCCCGAACGGGGCTAATAATGAAAAACTGTTTTTT.

This clone was counted a single time. V is TRBV7-9 and J is TRBJ2-5, with D possibly matching TRBD2 (5 bases). Germline CDR1 reads SEHNR; CDR2 reads FQNEAQ (reference sequence). V lost 1 base and J 9 bases, leaving 6 bases between the germline ends. This CDR3 is built from 11 residues. CDR3: CASSLEEAQYF. In DNA form, the CDR3 reads TGTGCCAGCAGCTTAGAGGAGGCCCAGTACTTC.

In nucleotides, the CDR3 is TGTGCCAGTAGTCCATCATGGGGAGTGAACACTGAAGCTTTCTTT. Residues: CASSPSWGVNTEAFF. V usage is TRBV19 and J usage is TRBJ1-1; D is unresolved. The CDR3 runs 15 residues. The V and J ends lost 5 bases and 0 bases respectively, with 13 bases between them. Germline V CDR1 and CDR2: LNHDA, SQIVND (reference sequence).

The chain joins TRBV30 to TRBJ2-5; 10 bases match TRBD2. V shed 0 bases, J shed 5 bases, and the junction held 6 bases outside the gene matches. CDR3 size: 15 residues. The V gene's germline CDR1 is GTSNPN and CDR2 SVGIG (reference sequence). This CDR3 is CAWSVRAGGPETQYF. Here the CDR3 DNA reads TGTGCCTGGAGTGTACGAGCGGGGGGGCCCGAGACCCAGTACTTC.

This clone was counted once. The V and J genes are TRBV5-1 and TRBJ1-6; TRBD1 aligns across 7 bases. Losses at the gene ends were 1 base for V and 7 bases for J; bases not matched to a gene: 8. This CDR3 is 16 amino acids long. From germline, CDR1 is SGHRS and CDR2 YFSETQ. CDR3 protein: CASSLQGVRENSPLHF. The CDR3 DNA sequence: TGCGCCAGCAGCTTGCAGGGGGTCAGGGAAAATTCACCCCTCCACTTT.

The chain couples TRBV27 to TRBJ2-7, with 7 nucleotides matching TRBD1. The CDR3 covers 16 residues. V dropped 6 bases and J dropped 2; count of bases not matched to a gene: 13. The germline V gene has CDR1 MNHEY and CDR2 SMNVEV (reference sequence). The CDR3 DNA sequence: TGTGCCAGCAGCCCCCGGTGGCAGGGGGTCCCCTACGAGCAGTACTTC. It specifies CASSPRWQGVPYEQYF.

This chain uses TRBV4-2 with TRBJ2-3; D may match TRBD1 or TRBD2 (6 bases each). This CDR3 has 16 amino acids. Germline CDR1 LGHNA, CDR2 YNFKEQ. Trimming shortened V by 3 bases and J by 6 bases, and 19 bases separated the two germline ends. The DNA of the CDR3 is TGTGCCAGCAGCCAGAATCCCTCGGGGGCCGGGGATACGCAGTATTTT. This gives the protein CASSQNPSGAGDTQYF.

The chain combines TRBV5-6 with TRBJ2-3; 8 bases line up with TRBD1. The CDR3 loop spans 14 amino acids. Per the germline V gene, CDR1 is SGHDT and CDR2 is YYEEEE. The junction had 6 bases not matched to a gene; V was cut back by 6 bases and J by 3 bases. Written as DNA, the CDR3 is TGTGCCAGCATCCAGGGGGCGCAGACAGATACGCAGTATTTT. Translated, it gives CASIQGAQTDTQYF.

The V gene is TRBV9, the J gene TRBJ1-2; a possible D gene is TRBD1 (6 bases). This CDR3 comprises 14 residues. CDR1 and CDR2 from the germline V gene are SGDLS and YYNGEE. V shed 0 bases and J shed 8 bases, with 14 bases lying between them. The CDR3 DNA sequence: TGTGCCAGCAGCGTAGGAGCAGGGGCGCCAGGCTACACCTTC. Protein sequence: CASSVGAGAPGYTF.

This chain connects TRBV6-5 to TRBJ2-5; D is unresolved. Germline values: CDR1 MNHEY, CDR2 SVGAGI. The CDR3 sequence is 11 residues long. Trimming stripped 7 bases from V and 2 bases from J, with 5 bases between. Here the CDR3 reads CASKSQETQYF. Written as DNA, the CDR3 is TGTGCCAGCAAATCACAAGAGACCCAGTACTTC.

The chain has TRBV29-1 and TRBJ1-2; D perhaps matches TRBD1 (5 bases). The length of the CDR3 is 12 residues. The germline V gene has CDR1 SQVTM and CDR2 ANQGSEA. Trimming cost V 6 bases and J 8 bases, with 16 bases left between them. CDR3 in amino acids: CSVRAGMYGYTF. The CDR3 DNA reads TGCAGCGTGCGGGCAGGGATGTACGGCTACACCTTC.

The V call is TRBV10-3, the J call TRBJ1-3; D is unclear. Germline loops: CDR1 ENHRY, CDR2 SYGVKD. Trimming removed 6 bases at V and 8 bases at J, with 14 bases between. The CDR3 has 13 amino acids. The CDR3 reads CAIRGSPGDTIYF. In DNA form, the CDR3 reads TGTGCCATCAGAGGCAGCCCGGGAGACACCATATATTTT.

This chain uses TRBV9 with TRBJ1-2; D might be TRBD1 (6 bases). V lost 4 bases and J lost 4, with 17 bases in between. The CDR3 has 15 residues. Germline values: CDR1 SGDLS, CDR2 YYNGEE. The CDR3 is CASSPSAGRGYGYTF. The CDR3 DNA reads TGTGCCAGCAGCCCATCGGCCGGCAGGGGCTATGGCTACACCTTC.

This sequence joins TRBV7-2 and TRBJ2-7; TRBD2 matches 14 bases. J lost 3 bases, V lost 5 bases, and 6 bases had no gene match. Germline V gene sequence: CDR1 SGHTA, CDR2 FQGNSA. CDR3 length: 16 residues. In nucleotides, the CDR3 is TGTGCCAGCAGCCAGACTAGCGGGGGGGGTCTCTACGAGCAGTACTTC. Its protein product is CASSQTSGGGLYEQYF.

V usage is TRBV7-2 and J usage is TRBJ2-1; 13 positions agree with TRBD2. Germline lookup yields CDR1 SGHTA and CDR2 FQGNSA. Trimming at V came to 2 bases and at J to 4 bases, leaving 8 bases not matched to a gene. The CDR3 consists of 18 residues. CDR3 nucleotides: TGTGCCAGCAGCTTACCCCGGACTAGCGGGGGATCATACAATGAGCAGTTCTTC. The encoded protein is CASSLPRTSGGSYNEQFF.

The chain carries TRBV21-1 and TRBJ1-6. TRBV21-1 is labeled a pseudogene. This CDR3 is 15 amino acids long. This chain's CDR3 is CASSEVKSYNSPLHF. The CDR3 DNA is TGTGCCAGCTCCGAGGTGAAGTCCTATAATTCACCCCTCCACTTT.

The J gene is TRBJ1-3, the V gene TRBV2; TRBD1 aligns across 7 bases. The germline CDR1 and CDR2 sequences are SNHLY and FYNNEI. The CDR3 is made up of 14 amino acids. The V segment lost 2 bases and the J segment 10 bases; nucleotides outside the gene matches: 8. The CDR3 loop reads CASSEWGQRTTIYF. The DNA for the CDR3 is TGTGCCAGCAGTGAATGGGGACAGCGGACTACCATATATTTT.

The chain has TRBV18 and TRBJ1-6, with a weak D call TRBD1 (6 bases). Trimming shortened V by 2 bases and J by 10 bases, and 12 bases separated the two germline ends. CDR1 KGHSH and CDR2 LQKENI come from the germline V gene. This CDR3 is built from 14 residues. The DNA of the CDR3 is TGTGCCAGCTCACCAGAGGGGCAGGGGTCACCCCTCCACTTT. Translating gives CASSPEGQGSPLHF.

The V and J genes are TRBV29-1 and TRBJ1-4; D call uncertain. The CDR3 runs 11 residues. V lost 6 bases and J lost 4, with 6 bases in between. Germline CDR1 is SQVTM and CDR2 is ANQGSEA. The CDR3 protein is CSVRDNEKLFF. In DNA, the CDR3 is TGCAGCGTGAGGGATAATGAAAAACTGTTTTTT.

The V and J genes are TRBV10-1 and TRBJ2-1; D is unresolved. Trimming removed 5 bases at V and 2 bases at J, with 10 bases between. Per germline, CDR1 WNHNN and CDR2 SYGVQD (reference sequence). The CDR3 runs to 14 residues. CDR3 sequence: CASSSAVTYNEQFF. The DNA of the CDR3 is TGCGCCAGCAGTTCGGCAGTAACCTACAATGAGCAGTTCTTC.

The V and J genes are TRBV28 and TRBJ2-3, with D uncertain. The V gene's germline CDR1 is MDHEN and CDR2 SYDVKM. Between the trimmed V and J ends, which lost 5 bases and 7 bases, there was a span of 7 bases. The CDR3 is made up of 11 amino acids. CDR3 amino acids: CASSPRYTQYF. In DNA form, the CDR3 reads TGTGCCAGCAGTCCCCGTTATACGCAGTATTTT. The complete variable domain, with remaining parts taken from reference TRBV28 and TRBJ2-3, reads DVKVTQSSRYLVKRTGEKVFLECVQDMDHENMFWYRQDPGLGLRLIYFSYDVKMKEKGDIPEGYSVSREKKERFSLILESASTNQTSMYLCASSPRYTQYFGPGTRLTVL.

This rearrangement joins TRBV11-2 to TRBJ2-5, with D maybe TRBD2 (5 bases). Germline V gene lookup returns CDR1 SGHAT and CDR2 FQNNGV. V shed 1 base and J shed 5 bases, with 11 bases lying between them. The CDR3 length is 14 residues. CDR3 protein: CASSLGTGGETQYF. DNA of the CDR3: TGTGCCAGCAGCTTAGGCACTGGCGGGGAGACCCAGTACTTC.